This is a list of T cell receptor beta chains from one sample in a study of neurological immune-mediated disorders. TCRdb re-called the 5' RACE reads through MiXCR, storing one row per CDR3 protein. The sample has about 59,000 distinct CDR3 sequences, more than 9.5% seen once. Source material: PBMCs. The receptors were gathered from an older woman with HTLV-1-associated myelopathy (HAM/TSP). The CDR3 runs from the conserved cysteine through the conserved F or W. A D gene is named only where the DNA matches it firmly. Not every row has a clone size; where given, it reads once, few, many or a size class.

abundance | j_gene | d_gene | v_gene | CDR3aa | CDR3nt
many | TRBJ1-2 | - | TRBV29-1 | CSVAQGIYGYTF | TGCAGCGTTGCGCAGGGGATCTATGGCTACACCTTC
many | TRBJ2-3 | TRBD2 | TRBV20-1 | CSARGLAGGSDTQYF | TGCAGTGCTAGGGGACTAGCGGGAGGGTCAGATACGCAGTATTTT
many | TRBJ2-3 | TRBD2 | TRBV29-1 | CSVSRDYTDTQYF | TGCAGCGTAAGCCGGGACTACACAGATACGCAGTATTTT
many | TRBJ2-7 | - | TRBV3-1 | CASSQDSSKAYEQYF | TGTGCCAGCAGCCAAGATAGCTCAAAGGCCTACGAGCAGTACTTC
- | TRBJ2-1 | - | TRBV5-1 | CASSLVVWQGPNNEPFF | TGCGCCAGCAGCTTGGTGGTTTGGCAGGGACCTAACAATGAGCCGTTCTTC
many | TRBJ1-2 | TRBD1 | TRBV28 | CASSVGGQPYGYTF | TGTGCCAGCAGTGTAGGGGGACAGCCCTATGGCTACACCTTC
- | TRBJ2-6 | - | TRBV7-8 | CASSLAGPTLGANVLTF | TGTGCCAGCAGCTTAGCGGGCCCCACCCTTGGGGCCAACGTCCTGACTTTC
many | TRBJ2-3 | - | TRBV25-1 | CASSESFIGRADTQYF | TGTGCCAGCAGTGAATCTTTCATAGGAAGAGCAGATACGCAGTATTTT
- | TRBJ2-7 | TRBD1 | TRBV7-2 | CVSSRTGDLDEQYF | TGTGTCAGCAGCCGGACAGGGGACTTGGACGAGCAGTACTTC
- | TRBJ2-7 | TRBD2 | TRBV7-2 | CASISGLAGGGEQYF | TGTGCCAGCATCTCAGGACTAGCGGGAGGAGGAGAGCAGTACTTC
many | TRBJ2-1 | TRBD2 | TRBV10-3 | CAIRAGTSGSDEQFF | TGTGCCATCAGAGCCGGGACTAGCGGGAGTGACGAGCAGTTCTTC
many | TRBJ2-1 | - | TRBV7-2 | CASSLDDVAAGEQFF | TGTGCCAGCAGCTTAGATGACGTAGCCGCTGGTGAGCAGTTCTTC
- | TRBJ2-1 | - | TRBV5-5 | CASSVDRWSEQFF | TGTGCCAGCAGCGTTGACAGGTGGAGTGAGCAGTTCTTC
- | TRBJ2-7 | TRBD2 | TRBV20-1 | CSAISGSAFYEQYF | TGCAGTGCGATCAGCGGGAGCGCGTTCTACGAGCAGTACTTC
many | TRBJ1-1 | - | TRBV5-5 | CASSLAPSGNTEAFF | TGTGCCAGCAGCTTGGCCCCAAGCGGGAACACTGAAGCTTTCTTT
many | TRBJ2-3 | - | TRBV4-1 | CASSQGNRSTGDGGTDTQYF | TGCGCCAGCAGCCAAGGAAATCGGTCGACAGGAGATGGTGGAACAGATACGCAGTATTTT
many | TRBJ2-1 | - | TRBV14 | CASSHRALNEQFF | TGTGCCAGCAGCCATCGGGCCCTCAATGAGCAGTTCTTC
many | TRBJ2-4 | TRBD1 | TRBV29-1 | CSVAQGANGGNIQYF | TGCAGCGTTGCTCAGGGGGCCAATGGGGGAAACATTCAGTACTTC
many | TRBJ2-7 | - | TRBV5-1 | CASSLESSNPYEQYF | TGCGCCAGCAGCTTGGAATCCAGCAACCCCTACGAGCAGTACTTC
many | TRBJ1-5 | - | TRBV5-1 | CASSPPFWGSGSLSNQPQHF | TGCGCCAGCAGCCCCCCTTTTTGGGGCTCCGGGTCTCTTAGCAATCAGCCCCAGCATTTT
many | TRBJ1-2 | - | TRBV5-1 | CASSPQPDTNYGYTF | TGCGCCAGCAGCCCCCAGCCGGACACTAACTATGGCTACACCTTC
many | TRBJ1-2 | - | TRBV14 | CASSQQGYANYGYTF | TGTGCCAGCAGCCAACAGGGTTATGCTAACTATGGCTACACCTTC
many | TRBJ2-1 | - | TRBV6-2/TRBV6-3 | CASRRPGNLYNEQFF | TGTGCCAGCAGGCGACCGGGGAATCTCTACAATGAGCAGTTCTTC
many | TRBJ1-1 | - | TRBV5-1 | CASSLARDRNTEAFF | TGCGCCAGCAGCTTGGCTCGTGACAGAAACACTGAAGCTTTCTTT
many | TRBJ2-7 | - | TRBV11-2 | CASSLVGVSGRSYEQYF | TGTGCCAGCAGCTTAGTAGGGGTTTCGGGAAGATCCTACGAGCAGTACTTC
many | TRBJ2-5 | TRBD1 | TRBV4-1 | CASSQDSGQGQETQYF | TGCGCCAGCAGCCAAGATAGCGGACAGGGTCAAGAGACCCAGTACTTC
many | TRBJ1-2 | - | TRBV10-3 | CAISVRQDGYTF | TGTGCCATCAGTGTTCGGCAGGATGGCTACACCTTC
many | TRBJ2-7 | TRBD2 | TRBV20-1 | CSALAAQRGYEQYF | TGCAGTGCCCTCGCGGCCCAGCGGGGCTACGAGCAGTACTTC
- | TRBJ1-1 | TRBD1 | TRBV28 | CASKEGAGAEAFF | TGTGCCAGCAAGGAGGGGGCTGGGGCTGAAGCTTTCTTT
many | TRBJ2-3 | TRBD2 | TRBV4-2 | CASSQEILSLAGGGPDTQYF | TGTGCCAGCAGCCAAGAGATATTATCACTAGCGGGAGGTGGCCCAGATACGCAGTATTTT
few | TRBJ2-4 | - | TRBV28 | CASNPPPNKGTIQYF | TGTGCCAGCAACCCCCCCCCAAACAAGGGGACCATTCAGTACTTC
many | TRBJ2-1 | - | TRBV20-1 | CSAAISGYNEQFF | TGCAGTGCTGCCATTAGCGGCTACAATGAGCAGTTCTTC
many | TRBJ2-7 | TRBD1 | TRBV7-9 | CASSRGGQGSYEQYF | TGTGCCAGCAGTCGAGGCGGACAGGGATCCTACGAGCAGTACTTC
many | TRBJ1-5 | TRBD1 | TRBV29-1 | CSATGTDQPQHF | TGCAGCGCGACAGGGACAGATCAGCCCCAGCATTTT
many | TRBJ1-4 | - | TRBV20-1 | CSARAATNEKLFF | TGCAGTGCTAGGGCGGCAACTAATGAAAAACTGTTTTTT
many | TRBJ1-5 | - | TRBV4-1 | CASSQDLTADGSQPQHF | TGCGCCAGCAGCCAAGATCTTACCGCGGACGGTAGTCAGCCCCAGCATTTT
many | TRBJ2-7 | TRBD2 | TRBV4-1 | CASSQDTAAGGVTYEQYF | TGCGCCAGCAGCCAAGATACTGCGGCGGGGGGAGTAACCTACGAGCAGTACTTC
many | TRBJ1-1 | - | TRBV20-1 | CSALPSGLTEAFF | TGCAGTGCTCTGCCCTCCGGACTGACAGAAGCTTTCTTT
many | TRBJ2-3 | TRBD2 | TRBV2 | CASRSTSSHTQYF | TGTGCCAGCAGGTCGACTAGCTCCCATACGCAGTATTTT
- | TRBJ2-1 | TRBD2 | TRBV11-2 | CASSKWEGFYNEQFF | TGTGCCAGCAGCAAATGGGAGGGGTTTTACAATGAGCAGTTCTTC
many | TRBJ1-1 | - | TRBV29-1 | CSVGVGPDTEAFF | TGCAGCGTTGGAGTCGGCCCGGACACTGAAGCTTTCTTT
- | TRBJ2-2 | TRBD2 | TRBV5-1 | CASSLFWTCGSRTGDLFF | TGCGCCAGCAGCTTGTTTTGGACTTGCGGGAGCAGGACCGGGGATCTGTTTTTT
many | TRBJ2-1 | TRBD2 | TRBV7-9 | CASPPSGLAGVEEQFF | TGTGCCAGCCCCCCATCGGGACTAGCGGGAGTGGAGGAGCAGTTCTTC
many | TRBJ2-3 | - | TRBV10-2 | CASSETGPDTQYF | TGCGCCAGCAGTGAGACGGGCCCCGATACGCAGTATTTT
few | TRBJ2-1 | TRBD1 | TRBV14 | CASSQGDRDSNEQFF | TGTGCCAGCAGCCAAGGGGACAGGGACTCCAATGAGCAGTTCTTC
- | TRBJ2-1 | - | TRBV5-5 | CTSSSNRVPYNEQFF | TGTACCAGCAGCTCGAACAGGGTACCCTACAATGAGCAGTTCTTC
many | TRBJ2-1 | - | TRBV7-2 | CASSLDRGSRFF | TGTGCCAGCAGCTTAGATCGGGGGAGTCGGTTCTTC
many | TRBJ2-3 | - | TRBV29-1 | CSAQLSVNTQYF | TGCAGCGCCCAACTTAGCGTGAATACGCAGTATTTT